The clone carrying this T cell receptor (beta chain) occurred many times. Its specificity is not known. This entry is derived from a study of CD8 T cells in ankylosing spondylitis. Study results and caveats: Reports say disease-linked clones showed up significantly more in matched ankylosing spondylitis synovial fluid. Clones linked to the disease showed a CD8+ phenotype. They occurred at relatively low frequencies in peripheral blood. Typical of ankylosing spondylitis blood, it appeared, was a TCR beta motif of fewer than 10 highly homologous variants.

TCRdb reprocessed the 5' RACE reads with MiXCR, giving one entry per CDR3 protein. The table includes 100,000 to 150,000 distinct CDR3 sequences, 9.3% detected once. The TCR sequence derives from a male donor with ankylosing spondylitis or in good health (not recorded which). The sequencing input was blood, either unsorted or a sorted T cell fraction (not recorded which).

The CDR3 is CSAGGSRNTDTQYF. CDR3 in DNA: TGCAGTGCTGGGGGGTCGCGGAACACAGATACGCAGTATTTT. This rearrangement joins TRBV20-1 to TRBJ2-3; D is possibly TRBD2 (6 bases). Between the trimmed V and J ends, which lost 5 bases and 2 bases, there was a span of 14 bases. Germline V CDR1 and CDR2: DFQATT, SNEGSKA (reference sequence). CDR3 size: 14 residues.